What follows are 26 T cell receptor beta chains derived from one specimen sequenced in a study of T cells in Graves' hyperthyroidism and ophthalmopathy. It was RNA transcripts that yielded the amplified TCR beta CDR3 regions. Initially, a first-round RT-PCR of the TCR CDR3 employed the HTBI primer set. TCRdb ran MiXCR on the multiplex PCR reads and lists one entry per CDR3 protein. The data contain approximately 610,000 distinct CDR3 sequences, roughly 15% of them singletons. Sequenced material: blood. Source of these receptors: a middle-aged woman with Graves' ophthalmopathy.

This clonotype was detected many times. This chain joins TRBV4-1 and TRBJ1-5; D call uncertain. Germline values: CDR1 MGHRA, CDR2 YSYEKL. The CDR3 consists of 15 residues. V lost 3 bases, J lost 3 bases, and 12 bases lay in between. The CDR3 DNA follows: TGCGCCAGCAGCCATTACCGGGCGCCCAATCAGCCCCAGCATTTT. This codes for CASSHYRAPNQPQHF.

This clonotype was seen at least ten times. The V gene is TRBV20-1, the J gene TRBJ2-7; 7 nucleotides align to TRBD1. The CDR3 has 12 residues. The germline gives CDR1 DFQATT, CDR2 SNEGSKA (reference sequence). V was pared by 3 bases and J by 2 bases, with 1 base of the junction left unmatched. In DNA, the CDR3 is TGCAGTGCTAGGACAGGGACCTACGAGCAGTACTTC. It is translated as CSARTGTYEQYF.

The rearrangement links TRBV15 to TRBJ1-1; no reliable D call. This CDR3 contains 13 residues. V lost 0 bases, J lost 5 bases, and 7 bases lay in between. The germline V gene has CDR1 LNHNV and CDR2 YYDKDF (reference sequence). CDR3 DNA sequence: TGTGCCACCAGCAGAGAAACCTATACTGAAGCTTTCTTT. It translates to CATSRETYTEAFF. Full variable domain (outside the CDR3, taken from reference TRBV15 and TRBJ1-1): DAMVIQNPRYQVTQFGKPVTLSCSQTLNHNVMYWYQQKSSQAPKLLFHYYDKDFNNEADTPDNFQSRRPNTSFCFLDIRSPGLGDTAMYLCATSRETYTEAFFGQGTRLTVV.

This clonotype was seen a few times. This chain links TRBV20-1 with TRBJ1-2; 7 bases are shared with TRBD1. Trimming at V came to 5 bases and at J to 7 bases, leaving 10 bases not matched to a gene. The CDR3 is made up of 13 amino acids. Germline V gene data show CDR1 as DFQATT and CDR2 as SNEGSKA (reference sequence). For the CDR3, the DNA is TGCAGTGCTCCTCGGGGGGACAGCGGTGGCTACACCTTC. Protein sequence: CSAPRGDSGGYTF.

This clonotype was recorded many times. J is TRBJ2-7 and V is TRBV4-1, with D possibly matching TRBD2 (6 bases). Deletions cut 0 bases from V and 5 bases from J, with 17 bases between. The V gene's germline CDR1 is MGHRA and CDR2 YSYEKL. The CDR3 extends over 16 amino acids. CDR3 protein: CASSQEWGTSLDEQYF. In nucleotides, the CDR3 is TGCGCCAGCAGCCAAGAATGGGGGACTTCCCTGGACGAGCAGTACTTC.

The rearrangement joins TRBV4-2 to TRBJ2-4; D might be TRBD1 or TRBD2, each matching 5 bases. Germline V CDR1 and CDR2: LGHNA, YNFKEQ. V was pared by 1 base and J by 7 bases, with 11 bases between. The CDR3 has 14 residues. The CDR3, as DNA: TGTGCCAGCAGCCAAGCGAGGGCAGGGAACATTCAGTACTTC. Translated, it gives CASSQARAGNIQYF.

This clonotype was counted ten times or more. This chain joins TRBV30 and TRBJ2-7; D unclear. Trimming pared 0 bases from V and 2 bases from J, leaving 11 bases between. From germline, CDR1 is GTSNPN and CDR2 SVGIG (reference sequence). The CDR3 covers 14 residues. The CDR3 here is CAWSVRLQTYEQYF. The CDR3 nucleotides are TGTGCCTGGAGTGTACGCCTGCAGACCTACGAGCAGTACTTC.

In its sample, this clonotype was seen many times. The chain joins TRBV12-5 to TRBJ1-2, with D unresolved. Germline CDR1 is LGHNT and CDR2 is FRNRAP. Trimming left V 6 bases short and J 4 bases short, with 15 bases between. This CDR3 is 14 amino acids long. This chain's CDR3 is CASGLATEGYGYTF. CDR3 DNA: TGTGCTAGTGGCCTGGCTACGGAGGGCTATGGCTACACCTTC.

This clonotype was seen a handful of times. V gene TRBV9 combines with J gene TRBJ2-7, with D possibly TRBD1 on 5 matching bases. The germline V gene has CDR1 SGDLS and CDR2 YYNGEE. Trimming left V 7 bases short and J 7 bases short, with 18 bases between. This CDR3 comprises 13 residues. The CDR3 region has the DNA TGTGCCAGCGGGGCATCGGGCTTGGGGGAGCAGTACTTC. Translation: CASGASGLGEQYF.

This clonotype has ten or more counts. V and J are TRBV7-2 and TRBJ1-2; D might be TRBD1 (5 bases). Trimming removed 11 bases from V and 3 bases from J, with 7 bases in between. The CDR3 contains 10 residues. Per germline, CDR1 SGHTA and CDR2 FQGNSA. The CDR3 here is CAGGDYGYTF. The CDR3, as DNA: TGTGCCGGGGGGGACTATGGCTACACCTTC.

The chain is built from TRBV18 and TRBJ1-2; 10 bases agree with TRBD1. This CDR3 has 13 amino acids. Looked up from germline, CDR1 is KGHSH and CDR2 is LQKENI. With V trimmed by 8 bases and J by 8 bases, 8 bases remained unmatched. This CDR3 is CASTPGQGTGYTF. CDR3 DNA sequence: TGTGCCAGCACGCCGGGACAGGGGACGGGCTACACCTTC. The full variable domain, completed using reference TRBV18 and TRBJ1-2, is NAGVMQNPRHLVRRRGQEARLRCSPMKGHSHVYWYRQLPEEGLKFMVYLQKENIIDESGMPKERFSAEFPKEGPSILRIQQVVRGDSAAYFCASTPGQGTGYTFGSGTRLTVV.

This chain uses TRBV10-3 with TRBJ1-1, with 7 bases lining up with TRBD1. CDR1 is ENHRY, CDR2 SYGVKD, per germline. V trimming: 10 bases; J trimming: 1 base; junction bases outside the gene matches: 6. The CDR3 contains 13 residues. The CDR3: CASWGQSNTEAFF. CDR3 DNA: TGTGCCAGCTGGGGACAGTCGAACACTGAAGCTTTCTTT.

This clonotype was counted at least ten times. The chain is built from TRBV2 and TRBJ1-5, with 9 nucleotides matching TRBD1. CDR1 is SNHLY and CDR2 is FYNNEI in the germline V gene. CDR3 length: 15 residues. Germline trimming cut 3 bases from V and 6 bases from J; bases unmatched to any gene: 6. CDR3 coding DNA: TGTGCCAGCAGTGATTCGGGGGACAGGGTTCAGCCCCAGCATTTT. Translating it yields CASSDSGDRVQPQHF.

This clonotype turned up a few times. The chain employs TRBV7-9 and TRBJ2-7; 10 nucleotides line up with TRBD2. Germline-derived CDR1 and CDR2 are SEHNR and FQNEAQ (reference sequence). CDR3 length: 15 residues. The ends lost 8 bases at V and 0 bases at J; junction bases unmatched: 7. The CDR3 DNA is TGTGCCAGCGGTGCTAGCGGGAGAATCTCCTACGAGCAGTACTTC. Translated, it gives CASGASGRISYEQYF.

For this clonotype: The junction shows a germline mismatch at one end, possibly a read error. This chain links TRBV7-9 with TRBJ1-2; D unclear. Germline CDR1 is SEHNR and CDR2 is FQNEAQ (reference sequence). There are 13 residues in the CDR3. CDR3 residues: CASILDSRYGYTF. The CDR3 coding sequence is TGTGCCAGCATCTTAGATAGCCGGTATGGCTACACCTTC.

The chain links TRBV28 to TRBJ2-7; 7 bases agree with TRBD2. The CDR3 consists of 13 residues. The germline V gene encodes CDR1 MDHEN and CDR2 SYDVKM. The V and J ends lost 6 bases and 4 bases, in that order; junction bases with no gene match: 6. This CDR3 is CASRSSGPYEQYF. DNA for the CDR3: TGTGCCAGCAGGTCTAGCGGCCCGTACGAGCAGTACTTC.

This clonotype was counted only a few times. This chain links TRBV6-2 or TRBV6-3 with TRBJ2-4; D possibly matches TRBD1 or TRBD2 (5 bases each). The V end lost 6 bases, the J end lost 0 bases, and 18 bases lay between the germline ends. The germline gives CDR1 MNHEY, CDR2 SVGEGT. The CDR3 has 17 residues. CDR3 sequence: CASRTLRGGLAKNIQYF. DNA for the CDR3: TGTGCCAGCAGAACATTGAGGGGCGGATTAGCCAAAAACATTCAGTACTTC.

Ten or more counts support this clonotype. The CDR3 loop reads CASSLGVGGNYEQYF. CDR3 sequence (DNA): TGTGCCAGCAGCTTAGGGGTGGGTGGGAACTACGAGCAGTACTTC. The chain is built from TRBV7-9 and TRBJ2-7; D remains unclear. V dropped 1 base and J dropped 3 bases, with 13 bases sitting between them. In germline, CDR1 is SEHNR, CDR2 FQNEAQ (reference sequence). The CDR3 is made up of 15 amino acids.

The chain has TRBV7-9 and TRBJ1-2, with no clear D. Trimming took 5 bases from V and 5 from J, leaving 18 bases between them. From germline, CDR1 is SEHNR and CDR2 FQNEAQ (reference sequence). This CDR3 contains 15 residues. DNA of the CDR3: TGTGCCAGCAGCATCGGGAGAGCGGACCCTTATGGCTACACCTTC. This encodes CASSIGRADPYGYTF.

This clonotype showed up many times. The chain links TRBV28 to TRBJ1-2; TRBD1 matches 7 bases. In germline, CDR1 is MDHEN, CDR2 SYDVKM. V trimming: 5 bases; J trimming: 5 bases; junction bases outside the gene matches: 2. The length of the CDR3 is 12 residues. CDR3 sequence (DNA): TGTGCCAGCAGTGCGGGACAGTATGGCTACACCTTC. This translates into CASSAGQYGYTF.

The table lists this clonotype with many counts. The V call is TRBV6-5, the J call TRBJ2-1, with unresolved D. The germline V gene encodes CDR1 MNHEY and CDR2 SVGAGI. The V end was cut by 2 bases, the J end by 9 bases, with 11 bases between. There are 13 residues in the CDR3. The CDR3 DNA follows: TGTGCCAGCAGTTACCCCCGGGCGGCTGAGCAGTTCTTC. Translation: CASSYPRAAEQFF.

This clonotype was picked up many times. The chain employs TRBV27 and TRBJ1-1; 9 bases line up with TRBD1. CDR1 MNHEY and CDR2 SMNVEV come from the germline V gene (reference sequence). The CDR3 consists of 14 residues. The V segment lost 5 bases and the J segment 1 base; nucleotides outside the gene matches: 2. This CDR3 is CASSRTGENTEAFF. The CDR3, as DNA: TGTGCCAGCAGTCGGACAGGGGAGAACACTGAAGCTTTCTTT.

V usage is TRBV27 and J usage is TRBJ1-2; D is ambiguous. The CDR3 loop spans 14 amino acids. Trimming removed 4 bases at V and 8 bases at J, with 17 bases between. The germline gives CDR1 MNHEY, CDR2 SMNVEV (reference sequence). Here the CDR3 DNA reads TGTGCCAGCAGTTGGTCCGGCCAAGTTGGCGGCTACACCTTC. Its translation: CASSWSGQVGGYTF.

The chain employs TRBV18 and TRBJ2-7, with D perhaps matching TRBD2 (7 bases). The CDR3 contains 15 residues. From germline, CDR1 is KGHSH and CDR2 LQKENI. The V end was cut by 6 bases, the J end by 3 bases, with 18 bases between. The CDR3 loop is CASSPGEGVIYEQYF. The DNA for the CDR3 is TGTGCCAGCTCTCCCGGGGAGGGGGTAATCTACGAGCAGTACTTC.

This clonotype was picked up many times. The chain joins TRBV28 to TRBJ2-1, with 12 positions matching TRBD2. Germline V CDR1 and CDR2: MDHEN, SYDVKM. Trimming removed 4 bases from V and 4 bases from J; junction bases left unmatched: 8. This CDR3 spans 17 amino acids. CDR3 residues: CASSWRTSGKRYNEQFF. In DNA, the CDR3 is TGTGCCAGCAGTTGGAGGACTAGCGGGAAACGGTACAATGAGCAGTTCTTC.

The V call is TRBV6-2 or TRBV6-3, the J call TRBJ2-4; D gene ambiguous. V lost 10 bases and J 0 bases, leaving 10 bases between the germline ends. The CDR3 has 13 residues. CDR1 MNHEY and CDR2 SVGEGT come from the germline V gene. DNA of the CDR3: TGTGCCACCCACCCTTCAGCCAAAAACATTCAGTACTTC. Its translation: CATHPSAKNIQYF.